The clone carrying this T cell receptor beta chain was picked up many times. This CDR3 is built from 15 residues. From germline, CDR1 is SGHRS and CDR2 YFSETQ. The V gene lost 3 bases and the J gene lost 3 bases, with 12 bases spanning the gap. This entry comes from a study of T-cell memory formation after mild COVID-19. Constant-segment-primed 5'RACE gave TCR alpha and TCR beta cDNA libraries with sample barcodes and UMIs. TCRdb processed the 5' RACE reads anew with MiXCR; each CDR3 protein has one entry. Found here are approximately 250,000 distinct CDR3 sequences, around 17% of them singletons; the top ten hold 22%.

This receptor was identified in a man younger than 30 who had mild COVID-19 (a few samples of this study predate the infection). Cell type and time point are not known. This chain joins TRBV5-1 and TRBJ2-2; the D gene is possibly TRBD1 (6 bases). Input material: PBMCs or a T cell subset sorted from them (not recorded which). CDR3 in DNA: TGCGCCAGCAGCTACGTACAGGGCGACACCGGGGAGCTGTTTTTT. Translation gives CASSYVQGDTGELFF.